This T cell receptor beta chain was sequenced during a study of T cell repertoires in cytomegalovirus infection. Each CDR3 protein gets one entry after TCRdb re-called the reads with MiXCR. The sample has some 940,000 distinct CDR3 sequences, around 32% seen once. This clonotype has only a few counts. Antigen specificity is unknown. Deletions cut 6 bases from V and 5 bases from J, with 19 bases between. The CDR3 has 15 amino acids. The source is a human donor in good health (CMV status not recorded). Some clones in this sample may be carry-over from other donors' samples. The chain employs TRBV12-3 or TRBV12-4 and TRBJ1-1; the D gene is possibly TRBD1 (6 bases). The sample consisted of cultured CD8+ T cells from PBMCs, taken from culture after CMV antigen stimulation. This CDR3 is CASSYLTGRHTEAFF. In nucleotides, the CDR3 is TGTGCCAGCAGCTACCTTACAGGGCGTCATACTGAAGCTTTCTTT.